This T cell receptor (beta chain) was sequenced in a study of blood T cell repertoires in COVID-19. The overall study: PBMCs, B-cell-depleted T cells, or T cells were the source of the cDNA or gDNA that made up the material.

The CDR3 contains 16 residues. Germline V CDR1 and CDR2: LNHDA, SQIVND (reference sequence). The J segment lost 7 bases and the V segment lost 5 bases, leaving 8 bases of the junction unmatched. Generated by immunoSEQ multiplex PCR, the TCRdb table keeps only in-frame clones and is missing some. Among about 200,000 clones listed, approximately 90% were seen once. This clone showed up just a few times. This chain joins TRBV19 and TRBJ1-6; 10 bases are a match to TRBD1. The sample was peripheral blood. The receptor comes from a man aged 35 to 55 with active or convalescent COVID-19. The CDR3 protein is CASSLGTGVRNSPLHF. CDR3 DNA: TGTGCCAGTAGTCTCGGGACAGGGGTGAGGAATTCACCCCTCCACTTT.